This T cell receptor (beta chain) was observed in a study of human T cells and chemical hapten exposure. Background on the study: Scalp application of diphenylcyclopropenone was performed weekly in patients across the entire roughly 22-week study. Study-wide results and limits: TCRs above 1 in 1000 frequency stayed constant with DPC sensitization. A positive correlation with patch test score was found for PT1 expanded TCR counts.

The CDR3 runs to 14 residues. The germline V and J ends were trimmed by 7 bases and 4 bases, with 14 bases remaining between them. Time point noted: patch test 1, 2 weeks after DPC sensitization. Treatment meaning: therapeutic diphenylcyclopropenone sensitization with weekly scalp DPC. MiXCR, run by TCRdb on the RACE reads, gives a single entry per CDR3 protein. Among just over 80,000 distinct CDR3 sequences listed, approximately 12% were seen once. This clonotype was observed at least ten times. The target antigen is unknown. The TCR was taken from a woman aged 45-65 years with alopecia areata. Some clones in this sample may be carry-over from other donors' samples. The rearrangement joins TRBV12-3 or TRBV12-4 to TRBJ2-1; no reliable D call. The sample here was whole blood, taken in connection with sensitization to the hapten diphenylcyclopropenone (DPC). DNA for the CDR3: TGTGCCAGCACCCCGCGGACCGAGTACAATGAGCAGTTCTTC. Its translation: CASTPRTEYNEQFF.